The 14 T cell receptor beta chains below were found in one sample sequenced in a study of T-cell memory formation after mild COVID-19. TCRdb re-called the 5' RACE reads through MiXCR, storing one row per CDR3 protein. The profile shows approximately 60,000 distinct CDR3 sequences, approximately 9% of them singletons. The sample consisted of PBMCs or a T cell subset sorted from them (not recorded which). The receptors were gathered from a man aged 18 to 30 who had mild COVID-19 (a few samples of this study predate the infection). Cell type and time point are not known.

The chain links TRBV11-2 to TRBJ1-1; D gene uncertain. The CDR3 consists of 12 residues. Germline V gene sequence: CDR1 SGHAT, CDR2 FQNNGV. With 3 bases removed from V and 6 bases from J, the gap between germline ends came to 8 bases. The CDR3 DNA is TGTGCCAGCAGCTTTCGGTACGCTGAAGCTTTCTTT. Translating gives CASSFRYAEAFF.

J is TRBJ1-5 and V is TRBV27; 7 positions agree with TRBD1. The CDR3 spans 15 residues. V lost 3 bases and J lost 4; bases outside the gene matches: 6. Per germline, CDR1 MNHEY and CDR2 SMNVEV (reference sequence). The CDR3 loop reads CASSFTPTGNQPQHF. CDR3 DNA: TGTGCCAGCAGTTTCACGCCGACAGGGAATCAGCCCCAGCATTTT.

This clonotype showed up just a few times. This chain links TRBV6-5 with TRBJ1-6; D gene uncertain. Germline V gene sequence: CDR1 MNHEY, CDR2 SVGAGI. V was pared by 1 base and J by 7 bases, with 17 bases between. The length of the CDR3 is 17 residues. CDR3 sequence reads: CASSYFTAANLNSPLHF. The CDR3 DNA sequence: TGTGCCAGCAGTTACTTTACGGCAGCTAATCTGAATTCACCCCTCCACTTT.

This clonotype was recorded many times. V usage is TRBV12-3 or TRBV12-4 and J usage is TRBJ2-3, with D perhaps TRBD1 or TRBD2 (5 bases each). Trimming cost V 3 bases and J 4 bases, with 11 bases left between them. The CDR3 runs 14 residues. This chain's CDR3 is CASSLRGQSDTQYF. DNA for the CDR3: TGTGCCAGCAGTTTGAGGGGTCAATCAGATACGCAGTATTTT.

V gene TRBV6-1 combines with J gene TRBJ1-5; 10 nucleotides match TRBD1. The CDR3 is 15 amino acids. CDR1 and CDR2 from the germline V gene are MNHNS and SASEGT. The V gene end was trimmed by 4 bases and the J gene end by 0 bases; junction bases not matched to a gene: 0. CDR3 sequence reads: CASSGTGGSNQPQHF. CDR3 sequence (DNA): TGTGCCAGCAGTGGGACAGGGGGTAGCAATCAGCCCCAGCATTTT.

The genes are TRBV4-1 and TRBJ2-5; 8 bases agree with TRBD1. The CDR3 length is 15 residues. V shed 1 base, J shed 10 bases, and the junction held 11 bases outside the gene matches. Germline V lookup: CDR1 MGHRA, CDR2 YSYEKL. CDR3 sequence (DNA): TGCGCCAGCAGCCAAGCCGCGGACAGGGTCCCGGTCCAGTACTTC. It specifies CASSQAADRVPVQYF.

The sample holds a few counts of this clonotype. This chain connects TRBV15 to TRBJ2-5; no definite D call. This CDR3 is 15 amino acids long. The V gene's germline CDR1 is LNHNV and CDR2 YYDKDF (reference sequence). V lost 1 base and J 5 bases, leaving 14 bases between the germline ends. CDR3 DNA sequence: TGTGCCACCAGCAGAGGAGTCGGCGGATTGGAGACCCAGTACTTC. This codes for CATSRGVGGLETQYF.

This clonotype was seen repeatedly, ten times or more. The rearrangement uses TRBV12-3 or TRBV12-4 and TRBJ1-2; D not resolved. The V gene lost 8 bases and the J gene lost 7 bases, with 11 bases spanning the gap. The length of the CDR3 is 11 residues. The CDR3, as DNA: TGTGCCAGCGCCCGGGGATTTGGCTACACCTTC. Its translation: CASARGFGYTF.

The chain links TRBV11-2 to TRBJ2-2; D perhaps matches TRBD2 (5 bases). CDR3 length: 14 amino acids. CDR1 and CDR2 from the germline V gene are SGHAT and FQNNGV. V dropped 5 bases and J dropped 2 bases, with 9 bases sitting between them. CDR3: CASSPRLNTGELFF. In nucleotides, the CDR3 is TGTGCCAGCAGCCCGCGACTAAACACCGGGGAGCTGTTTTTT.

J is TRBJ1-5 and V is TRBV29-1; 10 positions match TRBD1. CDR3 length: 14 residues. With V trimmed by 5 bases and J by 5 bases, 6 bases remained unmatched. The germline gives CDR1 SQVTM, CDR2 ANQGSEA. CDR3 in DNA: TGCAGCGTTACCGGGACAGGGGTCGATCAGCCCCAGCATTTT. This gives the protein CSVTGTGVDQPQHF.

This clonotype was observed a handful of times. The rearrangement joins TRBV20-1 to TRBJ2-3; 10 bases map to TRBD2. Germline CDR1 reads DFQATT; CDR2 reads SNEGSKA (reference sequence). V trimming: 5 bases; J trimming: 6 bases; junction bases outside the gene matches: 2. The CDR3 totals 12 residues. The CDR3 nucleotides are TGCAGTGCTCCGGGACTAGCGGATACGCAGTATTTT. This translates into CSAPGLADTQYF.

This clonotype was detected many times. This chain joins TRBV7-3 and TRBJ2-1; TRBD1 is a possible D gene (6 bases). V was clipped by 5 bases and J by 7 bases, with 9 bases between them. The CDR3 sequence is 12 residues long. Germline values: CDR1 SGHTA, CDR2 FQGTGA. The CDR3 is CASSKRGNEQFF. The CDR3 coding sequence is TGTGCCAGCAGCAAAAGGGGGAATGAGCAGTTCTTC.

Only a few counts were recorded for this clonotype. This CDR3 reads CASSHLREGTEAFF. CDR3 in DNA: TGTGCCAGCAGCCATCTCAGGGAGGGCACTGAAGCTTTCTTT. The V call is TRBV3-1, the J call TRBJ1-1; D is perhaps TRBD1 (5 bases). V dropped 3 bases and J dropped 4 bases, with 12 bases sitting between them. The CDR3 has 14 residues. Germline V CDR1 and CDR2: LGHDT, YNNKEL (reference sequence).

The chain carries TRBV7-2 and TRBJ2-7; unclear D gene. CDR1 and CDR2 (germline): SGHTA, FQGNSA. The CDR3 runs to 15 residues. Deletions cut 5 bases from V and 8 bases from J, with 22 bases between. The CDR3 DNA reads as TGTGCCAGCAGCAACGCCTTGGGCGGAACGTTGAAGCAGTACTTC. This gives the protein CASSNALGGTLKQYF.